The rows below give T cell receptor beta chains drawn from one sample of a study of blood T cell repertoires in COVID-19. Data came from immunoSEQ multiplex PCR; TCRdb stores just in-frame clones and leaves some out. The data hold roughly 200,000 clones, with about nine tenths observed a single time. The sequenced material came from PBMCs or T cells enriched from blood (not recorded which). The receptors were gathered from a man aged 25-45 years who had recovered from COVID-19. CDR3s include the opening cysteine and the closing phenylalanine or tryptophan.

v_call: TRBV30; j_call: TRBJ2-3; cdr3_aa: CAWSVLGPTFDTQYF
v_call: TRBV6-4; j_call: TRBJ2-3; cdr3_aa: CASSDAGGTDTQYF
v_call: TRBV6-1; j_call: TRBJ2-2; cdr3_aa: CASSEVIQGGYTGELFF
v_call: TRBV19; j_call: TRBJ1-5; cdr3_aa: CASSIKWGDQPQHF
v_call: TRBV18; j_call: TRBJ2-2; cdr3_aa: CASSPPNGAGELFF
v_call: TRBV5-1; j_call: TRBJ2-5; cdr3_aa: CASSLGTGRETQYF
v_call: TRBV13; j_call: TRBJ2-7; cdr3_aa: CASSKGLAGVSYEQYF
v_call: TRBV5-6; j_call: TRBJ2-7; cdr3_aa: CASSPGLPLGEQYF
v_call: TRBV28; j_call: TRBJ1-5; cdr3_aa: CASSLVVQPQHF
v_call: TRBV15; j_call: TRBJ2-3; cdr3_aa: CATSRRQGGTDTQYF
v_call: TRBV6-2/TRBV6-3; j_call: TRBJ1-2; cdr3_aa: CASSSQGNGYTF
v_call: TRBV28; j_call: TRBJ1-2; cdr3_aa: CASSAPPGQGARGYTF
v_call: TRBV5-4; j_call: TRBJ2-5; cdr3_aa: CASSLGIRDRVGETQYF
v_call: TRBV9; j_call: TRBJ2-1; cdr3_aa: CASSVTFGTRSYNEQFF
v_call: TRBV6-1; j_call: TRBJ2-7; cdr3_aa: CASSDPREGPSYEQYF
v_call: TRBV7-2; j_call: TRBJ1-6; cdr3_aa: CASSLAANSPLHF
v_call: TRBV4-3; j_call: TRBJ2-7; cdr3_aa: CASSQDNSPSGAYEQYF
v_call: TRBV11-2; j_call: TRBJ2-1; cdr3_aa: CASSFVGRGIKGHNEQFF
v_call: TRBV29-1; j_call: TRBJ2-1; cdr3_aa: CSVQREYNEQFF
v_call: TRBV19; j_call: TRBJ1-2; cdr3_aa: CASSMGTGLYGYTF
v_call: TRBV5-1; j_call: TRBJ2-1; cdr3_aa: CASSLRLAVAEQFF
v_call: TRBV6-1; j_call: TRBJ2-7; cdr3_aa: CASSEQGALYEQYF
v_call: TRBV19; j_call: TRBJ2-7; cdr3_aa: CASSIPTGEQYF
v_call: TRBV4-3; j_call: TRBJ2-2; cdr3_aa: CASSQASVLAGESGELFF
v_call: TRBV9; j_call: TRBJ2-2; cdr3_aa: CASSVDPSGANTGELFF
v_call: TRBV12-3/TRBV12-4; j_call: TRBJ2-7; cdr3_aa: CASRTGQKYEQYF
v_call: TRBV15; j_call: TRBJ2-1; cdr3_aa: CATSRDLVGNEQFF
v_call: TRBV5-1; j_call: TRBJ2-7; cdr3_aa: CASSLGLAGTYEQYF
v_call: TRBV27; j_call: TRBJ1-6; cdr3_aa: CASSSPRGSSYNSPLHF
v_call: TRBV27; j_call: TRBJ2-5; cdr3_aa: CASSLSPGPETQYF
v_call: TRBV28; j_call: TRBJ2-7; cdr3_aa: CASWRTGWNEQYF
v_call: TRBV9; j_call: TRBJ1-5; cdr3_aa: CASSAGDSLNQPQHF
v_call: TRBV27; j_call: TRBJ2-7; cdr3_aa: CASRGWGLYEQYF
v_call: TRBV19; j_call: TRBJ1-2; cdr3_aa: CASSRDSYYGYTF
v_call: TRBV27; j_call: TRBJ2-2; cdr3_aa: CASPYPAPGSGELFF
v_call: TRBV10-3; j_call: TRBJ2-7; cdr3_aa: CAIRNGTGSSEQYF
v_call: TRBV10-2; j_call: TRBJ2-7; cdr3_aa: CASRWGGSSVYEQYF
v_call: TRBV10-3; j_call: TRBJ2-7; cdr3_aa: CAITGQGYEQYF
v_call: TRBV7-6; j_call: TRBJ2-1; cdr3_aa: CASSASDEQFF
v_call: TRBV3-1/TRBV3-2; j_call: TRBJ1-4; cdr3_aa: CASSTSFFNEKLFF
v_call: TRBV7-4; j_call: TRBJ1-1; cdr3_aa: CASSLRSGRDRTMNTEAFF
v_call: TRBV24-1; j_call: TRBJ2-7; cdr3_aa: CATSGQGGYEQYF
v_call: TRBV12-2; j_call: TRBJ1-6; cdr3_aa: CASLPGVSDQNSPLHF
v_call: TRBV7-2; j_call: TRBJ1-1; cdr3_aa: CASSFRRNLEAFF
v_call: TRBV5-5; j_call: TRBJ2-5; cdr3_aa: CASSFTLVTGGFQETQYF
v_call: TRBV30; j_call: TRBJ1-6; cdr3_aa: CAWSRRTGRNSPLHF
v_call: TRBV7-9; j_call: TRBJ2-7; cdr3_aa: CASSPDRGGYEQYF
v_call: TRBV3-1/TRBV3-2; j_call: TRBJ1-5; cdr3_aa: CASSQDRGGRSNQPQHF
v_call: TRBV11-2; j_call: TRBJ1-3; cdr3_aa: CASSLEDWWWRDSGNTIYF
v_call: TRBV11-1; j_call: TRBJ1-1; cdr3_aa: CASSPTGSGTEAFF
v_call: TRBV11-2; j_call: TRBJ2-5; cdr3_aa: CASSWSGRLQETQYF
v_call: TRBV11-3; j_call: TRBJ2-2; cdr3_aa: CASSLGGNPRGGFNTGELFF